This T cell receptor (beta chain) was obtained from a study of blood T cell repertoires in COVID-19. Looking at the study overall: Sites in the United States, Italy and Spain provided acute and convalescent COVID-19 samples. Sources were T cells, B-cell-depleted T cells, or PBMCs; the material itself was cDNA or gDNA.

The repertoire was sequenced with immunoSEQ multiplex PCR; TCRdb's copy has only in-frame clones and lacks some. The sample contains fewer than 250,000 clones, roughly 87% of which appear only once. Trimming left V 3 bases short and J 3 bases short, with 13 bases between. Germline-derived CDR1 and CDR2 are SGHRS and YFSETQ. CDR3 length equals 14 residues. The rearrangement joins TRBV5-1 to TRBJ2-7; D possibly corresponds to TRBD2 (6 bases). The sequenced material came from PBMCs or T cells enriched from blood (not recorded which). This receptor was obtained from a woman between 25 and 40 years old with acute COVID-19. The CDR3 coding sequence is TGCGCCAGCAGCTGGGGCGGGGACCTCTACGAGCAGTACTTC. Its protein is CASSWGGDLYEQYF.